Listed here are 25 T cell receptor beta chains from one sample, sequenced in a study of blood T cell repertoires in COVID-19. Some clones are missing from TCRdb's copy, which holds only in-frame ones; the method was immunoSEQ multiplex PCR. Of roughly 200,000 clones listed, approximately 80% are singletons. The sample taken for sequencing was peripheral blood. Receptors originate from an elderly woman with COVID-19, enrolled during active disease.

This clone was seen only a few times. The chain links TRBV7-9 to TRBJ1-6; the D gene is possibly TRBD1 (5 bases). Between the trimmed V and J ends, which lost 8 bases and 3 bases, there was a span of 11 bases. The CDR3 length is 14 residues. Germline V gene data show CDR1 as SEHNR and CDR2 as FQNEAQ (reference sequence). In nucleotides, the CDR3 is TGTGCCAGCCAAAGGGGAGGCTATAATTCACCCCTCCACTTT. Translated, it gives CASQRGGYNSPLHF.

The chain carries TRBV15 and TRBJ1-5; possibly TRBD1 for D (5 bases). The CDR3 extends over 14 amino acids. Germline lookup yields CDR1 LNHNV and CDR2 YYDKDF (reference sequence). With 1 base removed from V and 3 bases from J, the gap between germline ends came to 7 bases. CDR3 sequence (DNA): TGTGCCACCAGCAGAGGGGGCACCAATCAGCCCCAGCATTTT. The encoded protein is CATSRGGTNQPQHF.

The chain uses TRBV5-1 and TRBJ2-1, with a weak D call TRBD1 (6 bases). Germline values: CDR1 SGHRS, CDR2 YFSETQ. The CDR3 runs to 15 residues. With 0 bases removed from V and 9 bases from J, the gap between germline ends came to 16 bases. The CDR3, as DNA: TGCGCCAGCAGCTTGGATGGAACAAGGGGGATTGAGCAGTTCTTC. Translated: CASSLDGTRGIEQFF.

This clone was seen a few times. The chain has TRBV7-3 and TRBJ1-5, with 9 bases matching TRBD1. With V trimmed by 5 bases and J by 3 bases, 5 bases remained unmatched. Per germline, CDR1 SGHTA and CDR2 FQGTGA. The CDR3 loop spans 15 amino acids. The CDR3 DNA is TGTGCCAGCAGCCCGGGACAGGGAAACAATCAGCCCCAGCATTTT. Protein: CASSPGQGNNQPQHF.

This sequence joins TRBV5-4 and TRBJ2-3; perhaps TRBD1 as D (6 bases). The CDR3 totals 16 residues. Per germline, CDR1 SGHNT and CDR2 YYREEE (reference sequence). Trimming took 0 bases from V and 3 from J, leaving 14 bases between them. In nucleotides, the CDR3 is TGTGCCAGCAGCTTGGGGGGGCCACAAATTACAGATACGCAGTATTTT. Protein sequence: CASSLGGPQITDTQYF.

CDR3 coding DNA: TGCGCCAGCAGCCAAGAAGGGGGCTTTTCCGGGCGGACACGATCCGAGCAGTACTTC. This gives the protein CASSQEGGFSGRTRSEQYF. This chain connects TRBV4-1 to TRBJ2-7, with 7 bases identical to TRBD1. The J segment lost 6 bases and the V segment lost 0 bases, leaving 20 bases of the junction unmatched. Looked up from germline, CDR1 is MGHRA and CDR2 is YSYEKL. The CDR3 is 19 amino acids.

This clone was seen a few times. V usage is TRBV5-1 and J usage is TRBJ1-3, with a weak D call TRBD1 (6 bases). V was shortened by 4 bases and J by 3 bases, with 11 bases between the two germline ends. Germline CDR1 and CDR2: SGHRS and YFSETQ. This CDR3 spans 14 amino acids. The CDR3, as DNA: TGCGCCAGCAGCCCCCTGGACAGTGGAAACACCATATATTTT. Residues: CASSPLDSGNTIYF.

The sample holds a few counts of this clone. The J gene is TRBJ1-1, the V gene TRBV19; 7 bases map to TRBD1. Germline CDR1 LNHDA, CDR2 SQIVND (reference sequence). V lost 10 bases and J lost 1; bases outside the gene matches: 3. The CDR3 length is 12 residues. CDR3 loop: CATRQGNTEAFF. The CDR3 nucleotides read TGTGCCACCCGACAGGGGAACACTGAAGCTTTCTTT.

This chain uses TRBV12-3 or TRBV12-4 with TRBJ2-7; possible D gene TRBD1, 5 bases. This CDR3 contains 13 residues. The V end lost 3 bases, the J end lost 6 bases, and 12 bases lay between the germline ends. CDR3: CASSLDQGSEQYF. The CDR3 region has the DNA TGTGCCAGCAGTTTGGACCAGGGATCCGAGCAGTACTTC.

This chain joins TRBV7-9 and TRBJ1-1; D is unresolved. Per germline, CDR1 SEHNR and CDR2 FQNEAQ (reference sequence). Trimming took 3 bases from V and 0 from J, leaving 5 bases between them. This CDR3 region has 13 residues. The CDR3 loop is CASSLYLNTEAFF. In nucleotides, the CDR3 is TGTGCCAGCAGCTTGTATTTGAACACTGAAGCTTTCTTT.

The J gene is TRBJ1-2, the V gene TRBV2; D not resolved. V shed 6 bases and J shed 2 bases, with 16 bases lying between them. This CDR3 contains 15 residues. Looked up from germline, CDR1 is SNHLY and CDR2 is FYNNEI. DNA of the CDR3: TGTGCCAGCAGATTGGGCGAAACCACCAACTATGGCTACACCTTC. Encoded protein: CASRLGETTNYGYTF.

This chain connects TRBV6-5 to TRBJ2-2; 10 nucleotides align to TRBD2. With 8 bases clipped from V and 4 bases from J, the junction kept 7 bases outside the gene matches. CDR1 is MNHEY, CDR2 SVGAGI, per germline. The CDR3 sequence is 15 residues long. The CDR3 nucleotides are TGTGCCAGCCAGCGGGAGGGCCTGGGCACCGGGGAGCTGTTTTTT. This encodes CASQREGLGTGELFF.

The CDR3 sequence: CASSLGWRGETQYF. CDR3 bases: TGTGCCAGCAGCTTAGGTTGGAGGGGAGAGACCCAGTACTTC. This chain joins TRBV7-8 and TRBJ2-5; D perhaps matches TRBD2 (6 bases). The CDR3 is 14 residues long. The ends were cut back, 1 base at V and 4 bases at J, with 10 bases in the middle. Looked up from germline, CDR1 is SGHVS and CDR2 is FQNEAQ. The complete variable domain, with remaining parts taken from reference TRBV7-8 and TRBJ2-5, reads GAGVSQSPRYKVAKRGQDVALRCDPISGHVSLFWYQQALGQGPEFLTYFQNEAQLDKSGLPSDRFFAERPEGSVSTLKIQRTQQEDSAVYLCASSLGWRGETQYFGPGTRLLVL.

V and J are TRBV7-2 and TRBJ1-1; unclear D gene. The V gene lost 1 base and the J gene lost 8 bases, with 14 bases spanning the gap. The CDR3 contains 14 residues. CDR1 and CDR2 from the germline V gene are SGHTA and FQGNSA. This chain's CDR3 is CASSLERILTEAFF. The CDR3 DNA reads as TGTGCCAGCAGCTTAGAGAGGATCCTGACCGAAGCTTTCTTT.

The chain uses TRBV7-2 and TRBJ1-1, with TRBD1 as a possible D gene (6 bases). CDR3 length: 13 amino acids. The germline V gene encodes CDR1 SGHTA and CDR2 FQGNSA. The CDR3 DNA sequence: TGTGCGAGCCGACAGGTCGGGAACACTGAAGCTTTCTTT. Translated, it gives CASRQVGNTEAFF.

This clone was counted between two and nine times. This chain uses TRBV7-8 with TRBJ2-1; tentative D call: TRBD2 (6 bases). CDR1 and CDR2 from the germline V gene are SGHVS and FQNEAQ. The CDR3 covers 15 residues. The ends were cut back, 3 bases at V and 0 bases at J, with 9 bases in the middle. The CDR3 sequence is CASSLAGSSYNEQFF. For the CDR3, the DNA is TGTGCCAGCAGCTTGGCGGGGAGCTCCTACAATGAGCAGTTCTTC.

This clone showed up just once. The chain couples TRBV11-2 to TRBJ1-5; 9 nucleotides align to TRBD1. The V gene's germline CDR1 is SGHAT and CDR2 FQNNGV. The CDR3 runs to 13 residues. V was pared by 8 bases and J by 4 bases, with 3 bases of the junction left unmatched. In DNA, the CDR3 is TGTGCCAGCTCCGGACAGGGGAATCAGCCCCAGCATTTT. Protein: CASSGQGNQPQHF.

The V call is TRBV15, the J call TRBJ1-6, with TRBD1 identical over 7 bases. The CDR3 runs to 16 residues. Germline loops: CDR1 LNHNV, CDR2 YYDKDF (reference sequence). J gave up 5 bases and V 3 bases, and 7 bases lay outside the gene matches. The CDR3 nucleotides are TGTGCCACCAGCAGTGGACTGGGACAGAATAATTCACCCCTCCACTTT. Its translation is CATSSGLGQNNSPLHF.

The V call is TRBV11-2, the J call TRBJ2-6, with D possibly TRBD1 on 5 matching bases. The germline V and J ends were trimmed by 7 bases and 11 bases, with 15 bases remaining between them. Germline CDR1 is SGHAT and CDR2 is FQNNGV. This CDR3 has 13 amino acids. CDR3 in DNA: TGTGCCAGCAACCTAGGGGCTGCGGACGTCCTGACTTTC. Translating it yields CASNLGAADVLTF.

The chain carries TRBV18 and TRBJ2-1, with 11 bases fitting TRBD1. CDR1 KGHSH and CDR2 LQKENI come from the germline V gene. CDR3 length equals 16 residues. V shed 6 bases and J 4 bases; nucleotides not matched to a gene: 8. DNA of the CDR3: TGTGCCAGCTCCCCTAGTGGGACAGGGGGATACAATGAGCAGTTCTTC. Amino acids: CASSPSGTGGYNEQFF.

This sequence joins TRBV7-9 and TRBJ1-4; D ambiguous. This CDR3 comprises 12 residues. Germline V gene data show CDR1 as SEHNR and CDR2 as FQNEAQ (reference sequence). V lost 5 bases, J lost 13 bases, and 14 bases lay in between. CDR3: CASSPTGLLLFF. Written as DNA, the CDR3 is TGTGCCAGCAGCCCCACCGGACTCTTACTGTTTTTT.

This clone appeared a single time. The chain employs TRBV6-1 and TRBJ2-1; D remains ambiguous. Trimming took off 2 bases at V and 2 bases at J, with 13 bases between the two ends. CDR1 is MNHNS and CDR2 is SASEGT in the germline V gene. The length of the CDR3 is 16 residues. The CDR3 reads CASSEFESSTYNEQFF. In nucleotides, the CDR3 is TGTGCCAGCAGTGAATTTGAATCCAGTACCTACAATGAGCAGTTCTTC.

CDR3 nucleotides: TGTGCCACCCCCGTCCCACAGGGTACCACCGGGGAGCTGTTTTTT. Encoded protein: CATPVPQGTTGELFF. J is TRBJ2-2 and V is TRBV27; D may be TRBD1 (6 bases). V was trimmed by 10 bases and J by 4 bases, leaving 19 bases between them. Germline CDR1 and CDR2: MNHEY and SMNVEV (reference sequence). The CDR3 spans 15 residues.

The chain carries TRBV5-1 and TRBJ2-2; 9 bases map to TRBD2. Per the germline V gene, CDR1 is SGHRS and CDR2 is YFSETQ. The trim removed 0 bases at V and 4 bases at J, leaving 4 bases unmatched. The CDR3 is 16 residues long. CDR3 DNA sequence: TGCGCCAGCAGCTTGGCCGCGGGAGGGGGCACCGGGGAGCTGTTTTTT. Translation: CASSLAAGGGTGELFF.

The chain joins TRBV5-1 to TRBJ2-1; tentatively, D is TRBD2 (6 bases). This CDR3 has 15 residues. Per germline, CDR1 SGHRS and CDR2 YFSETQ. V was clipped by 4 bases and J by 6 bases, with 17 bases between them. The DNA for the CDR3 is TGCGCCAGCAGCGCCCCGGGACTCAATTCCAATGAGCAGTTCTTC. Amino acid sequence: CASSAPGLNSNEQFF. Combining the CDR3 with reference TRBV5-1 and TRBJ2-1 gives the whole variable domain KAGVTQTPRYLIKTRGQQVTLSCSPISGHRSVSWYQQTPGQGLQFLFEYFSETQRNKGNFPGRFSGRQFSNSRSEMNVSTLELGDSALYLCASSAPGLNSNEQFFGPGTRLTVL.